This T cell receptor (beta chain) was captured in a study of response to subunit inactivated influenza vaccine. This clonotype was seen repeatedly, ten times or more. Using its own MiXCR run on the RT-PCR reads, TCRdb lists one record per CDR3 protein. Here the sample spans 500,000 to 550,000 distinct CDR3 sequences, roughly 8.2% being singletons. The CDR3 consists of 15 residues. V dropped 1 base and J dropped 4 bases, with 13 bases sitting between them. Per the germline V gene, CDR1 is SGHTA and CDR2 is FQGNSA. Sequenced material: PBMCs from blood, taken 23 to 25 months after vaccination. V usage is TRBV7-2 and J usage is TRBJ1-2; possibly TRBD1 for D (5 bases). The source is a man in his fifties or sixties who received an inactivated influenza vaccine. This CDR3 is CASSLGGQNTYGYTF. The CDR3 DNA is TGTGCCAGCAGCTTAGGGGGCCAGAATACCTATGGCTACACCTTC.